The text below deals with one T cell receptor beta chain. A second PCR, run for about 7 to 12 cycles, used a sample-barcoded 5' primer plus a J-beta primer mix. MiXCR, run by TCRdb on the 5' RACE reads, gives a single entry per CDR3 protein. The sample shows approximately 730,000 distinct CDR3 sequences, less than 70% of them seen only once. CDR3 length: 18 residues. CDR1 is MDHEN, CDR2 SYDVKM, per germline. The V segment lost 0 bases and the J segment 3 bases; nucleotides outside the gene matches: 4. Every sample had a minimum of 6.5 million PBMCs isolated. This sample is part of a study of blood T cells in healthy people across ages.

The gene calls are TRBV28 and TRBJ2-4; TRBD2 agrees at 14 bases. This TCR was sampled from a man at least 80 years old in good health. The specimen sequenced was blood. The CDR3: CASSLWTSGGDGKNIQYF. The DNA of the CDR3 is TGTGCCAGCAGTTTATGGACTAGCGGGGGGGATGGCAAAAACATTCAGTACTTC.